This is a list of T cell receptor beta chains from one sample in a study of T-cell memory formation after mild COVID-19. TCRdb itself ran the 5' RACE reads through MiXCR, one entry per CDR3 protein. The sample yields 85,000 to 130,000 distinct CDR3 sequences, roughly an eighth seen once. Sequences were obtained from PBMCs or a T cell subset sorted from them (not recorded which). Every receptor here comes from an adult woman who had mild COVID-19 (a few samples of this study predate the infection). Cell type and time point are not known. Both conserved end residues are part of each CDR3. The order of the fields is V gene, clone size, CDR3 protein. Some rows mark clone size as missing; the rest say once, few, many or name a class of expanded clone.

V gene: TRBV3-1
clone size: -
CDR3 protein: CASSQEHRGLSYEQYF

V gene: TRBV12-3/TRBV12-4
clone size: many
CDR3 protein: CASRLAGGQNEQFF

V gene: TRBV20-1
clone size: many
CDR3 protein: CSARDTDRSTSTDTQYF

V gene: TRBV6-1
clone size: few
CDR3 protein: CAGGERNRETQYF

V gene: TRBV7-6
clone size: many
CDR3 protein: CASSLAGGLNEQFF

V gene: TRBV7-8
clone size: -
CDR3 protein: CASSPMVAGQQETQYF

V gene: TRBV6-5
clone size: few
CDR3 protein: CASSFTGAEQYF

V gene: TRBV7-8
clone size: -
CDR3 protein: CASSIPKVGDRRSTEAFF

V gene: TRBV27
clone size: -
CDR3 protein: CASSFMGSSGEQYF

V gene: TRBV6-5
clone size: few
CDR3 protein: CASSWLGQRTEAFF

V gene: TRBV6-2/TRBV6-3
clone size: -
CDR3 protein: CASSHGDRDYEQYF

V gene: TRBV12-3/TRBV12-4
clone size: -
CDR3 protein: CASSLPGQENYGYTF

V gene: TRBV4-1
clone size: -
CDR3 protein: CASSHRIGYEQYF

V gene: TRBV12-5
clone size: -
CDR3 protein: CASAFYGTYEQYF

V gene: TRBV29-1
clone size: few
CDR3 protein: CSVDGLAAPTDTQYF

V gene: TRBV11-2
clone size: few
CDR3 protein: CASSSPIRDRGRAGELFF

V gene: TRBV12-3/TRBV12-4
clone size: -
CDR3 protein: CASSFETGAPLF

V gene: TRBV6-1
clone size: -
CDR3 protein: CASSEGGQELFF

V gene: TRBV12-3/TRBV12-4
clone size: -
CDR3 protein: CASSGGLAENEQFF

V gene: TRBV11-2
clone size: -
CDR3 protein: CASAGPYSADTQYF

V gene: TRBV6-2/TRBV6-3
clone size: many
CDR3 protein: CASSRSWEQYF

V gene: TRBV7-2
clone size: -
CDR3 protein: CASSPWSGADTQYF

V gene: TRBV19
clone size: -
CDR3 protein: CASSFDQGSGANVLTF

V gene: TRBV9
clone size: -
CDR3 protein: CASSASLLAGGSYEQYF

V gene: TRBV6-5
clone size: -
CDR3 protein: CASSLSQGAVAYEQYF

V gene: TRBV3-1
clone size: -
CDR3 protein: CASSQDYGEETQYF

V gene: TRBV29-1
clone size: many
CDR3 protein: CSVHPRGQETQYF

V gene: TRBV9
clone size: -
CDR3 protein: CASSGTLGESGANVLTF

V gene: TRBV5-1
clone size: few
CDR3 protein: CASSFDRLPGNTIYF

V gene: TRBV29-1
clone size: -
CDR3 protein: CSVVLVPTGELFF

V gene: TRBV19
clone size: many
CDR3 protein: CASMGQGEGYTQYF

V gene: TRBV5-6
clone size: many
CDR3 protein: CASSSPLISDRMSFGYTF

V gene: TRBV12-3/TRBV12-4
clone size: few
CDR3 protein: CASSFQGDTEAFF

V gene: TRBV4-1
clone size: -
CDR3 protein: CASSPPPDRRNTEAFF

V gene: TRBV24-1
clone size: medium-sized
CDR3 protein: CATSDLQGPYNEQFF